The 8 T cell receptor beta chains below were found in one sample sequenced in a study of PD-1 blockade in classical Hodgkin lymphoma. Measured with immunoSEQ multiplex PCR; TCRdb has only the in-frame clones, and not every one. The sample has approximately 89,000 clones, around 80% seen once. Specified time point: cycle 4 day 1 (C4D1), after 6 weeks of nivolumab. Patients all relapsed after autologous stem cell transplantation, and there was variation in brentuximab vedotin exposure. Sequenced here: peripheral blood mononuclear cells (PBMCs), sampled before the fourth cycle of nivolumab. The receptors derive from a human donor with classical Hodgkin lymphoma.

The chain combines TRBV6-5 with TRBJ1-2, with unresolved D. Deletions cut 2 bases from V and 0 bases from J, with 4 bases between. This CDR3 is 13 amino acids long. In germline, CDR1 is MNHEY, CDR2 SVGAGI. As DNA, the CDR3 is TGTGCCAGCAGTTACGACACTAACTATGGCTACACCTTC. It codes for CASSYDTNYGYTF.

This CDR3 reads CASSAGGYTDTQYF. The CDR3 bases are TGTGCCAGCAGTGCCGGAGGTTACACAGATACGCAGTATTTT. The chain has TRBV2 and TRBJ2-3, with a tentative D call TRBD2 (5 bases). Trimming took off 4 bases at V and 2 bases at J, with 10 bases between the two ends. CDR1 is SNHLY, CDR2 FYNNEI, per germline. The CDR3 runs 14 residues.

Here the CDR3 DNA reads TGTGCCAGCAGTGAAGTAATGGGGTCGGGGGAGACCCAGTACTTC. Translating it yields CASSEVMGSGETQYF. J is TRBJ2-5 and V is TRBV2, with a weak D call TRBD2 (5 bases). The CDR3 is 15 residues long. The V gene lost 1 base and the J gene lost 5 bases, with 14 bases spanning the gap. In germline, CDR1 is SNHLY, CDR2 FYNNEI. Looking up the rest from reference TRBV2 and TRBJ2-5 gives the full variable domain: EPEVTQTPSHQVTQMGQEVILRCVPISNHLYFYWYRQILGQKVEFLVSFYNNEISEKSEIFDDQFSVERPDGSNFTLKIRSTKLEDSAMYFCASSEVMGSGETQYFGPGTRLLVL.

The chain couples TRBV5-4 to TRBJ1-2, with 7 nucleotides matching TRBD1. CDR1 and CDR2 (germline): SGHNT, YYREEE (reference sequence). The length of the CDR3 is 15 residues. The trim removed 2 bases at V and 2 bases at J, leaving 6 bases unmatched. The CDR3 region is CASSFRGQENYGYTF. The CDR3 coding sequence is TGTGCCAGCAGCTTCCGCGGACAGGAGAACTATGGCTACACCTTC.

The chain uses TRBV5-1 and TRBJ2-1; D is unclear. This CDR3 is built from 13 residues. Germline CDR1 and CDR2: SGHRS and YFSETQ. V lost 0 bases to trimming and J lost 5 bases, with 6 bases between them. CDR3 amino acids: CASSLASDNEQFF. In DNA, the CDR3 is TGCGCCAGCAGCTTGGCCTCTGACAATGAGCAGTTCTTC.

V is TRBV2 and J is TRBJ1-3; no clear D. CDR1 SNHLY and CDR2 FYNNEI come from the germline V gene. The CDR3 sequence is 16 residues long. The V end lost 6 bases, the J end lost 7 bases, and 22 bases lay between the germline ends. As DNA, the CDR3 is TGTGCCAGCAGCCGAAACCGGGCACGCGACGGCAACACCATATATTTT. Translating gives CASSRNRARDGNTIYF.

J is TRBJ2-7 and V is TRBV21-1; TRBD2 is the table's D call, not checked against the DNA. TRBV21-1 is a pseudogene locus. This CDR3 is 14 amino acids long. CDR3 residues: CASSKSSGSHEQYF. The CDR3 region has the DNA TGTGCCAGCAGCAAGTCTAGCGGGAGCCACGAGCAGTACTTC.

The chain has TRBV11-3 and TRBJ1-1; D not certain. The CDR3 is 13 residues long. CDR1 and CDR2 (germline): SGHNT, YENEEA. V lost 1 base and J 3 bases, leaving 6 bases between the germline ends. This CDR3 is CASSLVRYTEAFF. CDR3 bases: TGTGCCAGCAGCTTAGTTCGGTACACTGAAGCTTTCTTT.